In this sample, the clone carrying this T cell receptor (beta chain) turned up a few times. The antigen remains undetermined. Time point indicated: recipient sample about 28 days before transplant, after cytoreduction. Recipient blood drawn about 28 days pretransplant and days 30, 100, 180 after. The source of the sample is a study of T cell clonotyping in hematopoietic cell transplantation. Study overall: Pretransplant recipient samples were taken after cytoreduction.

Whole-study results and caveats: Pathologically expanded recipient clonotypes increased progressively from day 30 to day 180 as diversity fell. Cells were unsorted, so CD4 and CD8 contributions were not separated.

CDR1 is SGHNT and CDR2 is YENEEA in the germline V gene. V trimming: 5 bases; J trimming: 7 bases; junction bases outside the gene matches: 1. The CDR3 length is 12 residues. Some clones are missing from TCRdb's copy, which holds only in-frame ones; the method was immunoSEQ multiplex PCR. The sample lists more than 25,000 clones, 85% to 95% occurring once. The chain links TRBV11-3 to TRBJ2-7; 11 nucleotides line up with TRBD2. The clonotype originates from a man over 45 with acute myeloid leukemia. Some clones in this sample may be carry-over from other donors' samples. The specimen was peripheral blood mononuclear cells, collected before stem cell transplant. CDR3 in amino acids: CASSRLAGEQYF. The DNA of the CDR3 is TGTGCCAGCAGCCGACTAGCGGGAGAGCAGTACTTC.